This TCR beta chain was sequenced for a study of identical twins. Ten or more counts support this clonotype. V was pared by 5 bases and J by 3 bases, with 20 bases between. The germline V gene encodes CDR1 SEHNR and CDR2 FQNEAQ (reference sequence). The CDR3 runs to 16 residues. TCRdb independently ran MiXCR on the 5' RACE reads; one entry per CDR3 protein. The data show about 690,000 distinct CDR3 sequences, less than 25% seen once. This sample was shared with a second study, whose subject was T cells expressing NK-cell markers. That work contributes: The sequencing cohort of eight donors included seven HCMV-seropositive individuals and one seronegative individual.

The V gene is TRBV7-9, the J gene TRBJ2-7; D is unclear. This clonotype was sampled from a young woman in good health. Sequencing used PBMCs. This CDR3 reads CASSPASVTELYEQYF. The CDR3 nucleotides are TGTGCCAGCAGCCCCGCCTCGGTAACAGAGCTCTACGAGCAGTACTTC.